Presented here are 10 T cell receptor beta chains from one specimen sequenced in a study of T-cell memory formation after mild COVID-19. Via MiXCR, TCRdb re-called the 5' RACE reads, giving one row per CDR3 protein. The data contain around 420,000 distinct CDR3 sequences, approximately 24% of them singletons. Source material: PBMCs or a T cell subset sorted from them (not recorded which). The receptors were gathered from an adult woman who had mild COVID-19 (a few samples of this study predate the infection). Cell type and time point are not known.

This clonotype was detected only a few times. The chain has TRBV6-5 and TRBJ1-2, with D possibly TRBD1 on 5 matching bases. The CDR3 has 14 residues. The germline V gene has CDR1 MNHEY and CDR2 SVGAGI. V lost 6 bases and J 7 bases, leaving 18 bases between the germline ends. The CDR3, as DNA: TGTGCCAGCAGCCAGATCGGCAGGGACTTTGGCTACACCTTC. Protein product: CASSQIGRDFGYTF.

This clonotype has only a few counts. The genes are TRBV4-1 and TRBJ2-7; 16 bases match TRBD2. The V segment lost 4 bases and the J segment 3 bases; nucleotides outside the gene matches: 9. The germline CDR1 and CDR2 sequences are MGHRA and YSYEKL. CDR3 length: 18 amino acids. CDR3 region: CASSPEGLAGGLIYEQYF. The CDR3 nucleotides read TGCGCCAGCAGCCCAGAGGGACTAGCGGGGGGGCTGATCTACGAGCAGTACTTC.

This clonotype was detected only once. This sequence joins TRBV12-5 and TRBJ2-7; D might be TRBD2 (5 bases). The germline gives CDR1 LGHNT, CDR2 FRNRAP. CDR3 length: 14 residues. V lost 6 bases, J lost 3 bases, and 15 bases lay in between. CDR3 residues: CASGIVGILYEQYF. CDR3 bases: TGTGCTAGTGGCATCGTCGGGATCCTCTACGAGCAGTACTTC.

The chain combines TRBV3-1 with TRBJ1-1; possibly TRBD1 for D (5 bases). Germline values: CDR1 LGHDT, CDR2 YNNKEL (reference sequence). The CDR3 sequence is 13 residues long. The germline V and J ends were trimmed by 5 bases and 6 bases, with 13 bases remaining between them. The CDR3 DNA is TGTGCCAGCAGCGGTGGGGGAGGGCCTGAAGCTTTCTTT. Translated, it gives CASSGGGGPEAFF.

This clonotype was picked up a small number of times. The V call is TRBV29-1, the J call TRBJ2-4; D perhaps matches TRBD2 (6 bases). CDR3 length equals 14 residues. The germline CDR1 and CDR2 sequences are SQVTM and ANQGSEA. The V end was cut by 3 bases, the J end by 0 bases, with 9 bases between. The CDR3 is CSVDSGEAKNIQYF. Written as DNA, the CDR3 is TGCAGCGTTGATTCGGGGGAAGCCAAAAACATTCAGTACTTC. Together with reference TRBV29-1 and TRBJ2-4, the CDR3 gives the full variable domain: SAVISQKPSRDICQRGTSLTIQCQVDSQVTMMFWYRQQPGQSLTLIATANQGSEATYESGFVIDKFPISRPNLTFSTLTVSNMSPEDSSIYLCSVDSGEAKNIQYFGAGTRLSVL.

Written as DNA, the CDR3 is TGCAGTGCTACAACTAGCGGAACCACAGATACGCAGTATTTT. Amino acid sequence: CSATTSGTTDTQYF. This rearrangement joins TRBV20-1 to TRBJ2-3; 8 nucleotides agree with TRBD2. Germline V CDR1 and CDR2: DFQATT, SNEGSKA (reference sequence). V shed 4 bases, J shed 2 bases, and the junction held 5 bases outside the gene matches. CDR3 length: 14 residues.

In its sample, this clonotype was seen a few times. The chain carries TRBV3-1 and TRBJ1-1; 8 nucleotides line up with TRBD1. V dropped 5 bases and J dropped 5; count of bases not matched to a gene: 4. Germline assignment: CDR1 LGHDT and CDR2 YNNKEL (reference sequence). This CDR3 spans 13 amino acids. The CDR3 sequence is CASSSRQGTEAFF. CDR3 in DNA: TGTGCCAGCAGCTCCCGACAGGGGACTGAAGCTTTCTTT.

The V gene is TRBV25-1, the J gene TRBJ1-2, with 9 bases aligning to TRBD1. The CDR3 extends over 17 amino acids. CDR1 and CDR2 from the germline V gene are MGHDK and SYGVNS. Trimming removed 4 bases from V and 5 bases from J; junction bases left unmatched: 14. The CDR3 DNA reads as TGTGCCAGCAGTGGAACGATCCGTAGGACAGGGGATTATGGCTACACCTTC. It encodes CASSGTIRRTGDYGYTF.

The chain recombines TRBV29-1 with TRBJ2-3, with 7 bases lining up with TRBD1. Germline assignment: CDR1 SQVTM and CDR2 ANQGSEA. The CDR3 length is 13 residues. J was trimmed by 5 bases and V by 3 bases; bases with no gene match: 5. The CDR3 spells CSVDPDREDTQYF. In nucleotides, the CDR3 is TGCAGCGTTGACCCCGACAGGGAAGATACGCAGTATTTT.

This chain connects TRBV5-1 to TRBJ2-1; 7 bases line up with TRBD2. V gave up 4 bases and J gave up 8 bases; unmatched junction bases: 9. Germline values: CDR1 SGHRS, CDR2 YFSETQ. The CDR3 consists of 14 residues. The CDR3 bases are TGCGCCAGCAGCACAGGACTAGTTGGGGATGAGCAGTTCTTC. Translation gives CASSTGLVGDEQFF. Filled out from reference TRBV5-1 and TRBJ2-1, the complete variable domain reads KAGVTQTPRYLIKTRGQQVTLSCSPISGHRSVSWYQQTPGQGLQFLFEYFSETQRNKGNFPGRFSGRQFSNSRSEMNVSTLELGDSALYLCASSTGLVGDEQFFGPGTRLTVL.